This T cell receptor (beta chain) was documented in a study of cytomegalovirus exposure and HLA in healthy donors (dated by TCRdb to between 2016 and 2019). With respect to the entire study: An earlier analysis of fewer than 750 of the donors reported approximately 260 Gb of sequence data and 100 million to 120 million unique TCR beta sequences obtained from about 180 million T cells. An early release that covered about 600 HLA-typed donors contained approximately 300 gigabases of sequencing data and 85 million to 100 million unique TCR sequences. Among the 398 genotyped donors, approximately 82% belonged to the genetic ancestry cluster associated with self-reported Caucasian donors. The study aimed to test whether cataloging public T cell receptors could reveal signatures of past pathogen exposure. The study profiled the T cell repertoires of hundreds of subjects by immunosequencing and related them to cytomegalovirus serostatus. In addition to the first cohort of around 670 subjects, a separate validation cohort of 100 to 150 different subjects was used. The study combined high-throughput TCR immunosequencing, statistical association of individual TCRs with disease status, and machine learning to predict cytomegalovirus infection status. A later analysis re-examined previously published TCR beta repertoires from over 500 donors and added high-resolution HLA genotyping to investigate patterns of TCR occurrence. The later analysis used no new phenotypic data to find candidate immune exposures, relying instead on TCR beta sequences and their occurrence across donors. An earlier analysis of around 580 of the donors used high-throughput TCR beta sequencing to judge whether each TCR beta V gene segment behaved as functional or pseudogenic. Donor age, sex, ethnicity and CMV serostatus were compiled alongside the repertoire data. Genome-wide SNP genotypes for about 65% of the 666 donors were used in a later genetic analysis, which treated that subset as a discovery cohort. Every repertoire in the discovery cohort had been generated on one and the same sequencing platform. Both class I and class II loci were covered by HLA typing, at four-digit resolution. Typing coverage differed by locus: A, B, C, DRB1 and DQB1 were typed in about 620-630 donors, DQA1 in roughly 500, DPA1 in 600 to 610, and DPB1 in around 490. Because of strong linkage in the cohort, roughly five DR-DQ haplotypes were treated as single units for association and clustering. Across 300 to 400 genotyped donors of the cohort, an average of 235,054 unique TCR beta nucleotide sequences per donor were sequenced, and 15% to 20% of those sequences were non-productive.

The library came from the immunoSEQ multiplex PCR assay. For the multiplex PCR, a mixture combining 60 forward primers for TCR Vbeta segments and 13 reverse primers for TCR Jbeta segments was used. The CDR3 region of rearranged TCR beta genes was amplified from genomic DNA by a multiplex PCR assay. Amplified TCR beta libraries were sequenced as 87-base-pair reads on the Illumina HiSeq System. On the study's bioinformatics: In a later analysis, tens of millions of unique TCR beta chains were counted across the roughly 610 repertoires, and about 9.9 million of these chains were shared by at least two donors. Raw reads were error-corrected and collapsed into unique sequences with a nearest-neighbor algorithm that merged closely related sequences to remove PCR and sequencing errors. Alignment of CDR3 sequences to IMGT reference sequences was used to assign V, D and J gene segments. For a sequence to be retained, at least a six-nucleotide match to both a V gene segment and a J gene segment was required. Rearrangements were classified as productive when the CDR3 lacked stop codons and remained in frame with V and J, and all other rearrangements were classified as non-productive. Following IMGT convention, CDR3 was defined as the stretch from the second conserved V-encoded cysteine to the conserved J-encoded phenylalanine. The earlier analysis of approximately 500 of the donors excluded sequences that lacked an unambiguous match to a single V gene segment. In an earlier analysis of some 590 of the donors, a V segment was called functional when productive rearrangements were above 56.7%, and segregating when the standard deviation between donors exceeded 5%. A statistical classification framework was developed to diagnose cytomegalovirus status using the catalog of TCR beta chain sequences. A later analysis assigned V and J genes by comparing TCR nucleotide sequences with IMGT/GENE-DB human TR gene sequences. A later analysis assigned CDR3 sequences and most-parsimonious VDJ recombination scenarios with the TCRdist pipeline. In a later analysis, each TCR beta chain was defined by its CDR3 amino acid sequence together with its V-gene family, and reads without a unique V-gene family were excluded. A later analysis removed several hundred highly shared, low-generation-probability nucleotide sequences to deal with suspected cross-contamination and a sequencing artifact. In a later analysis, a clonal expansion index was calculated for each public chain from normalized within-repertoire ranks of inferred template counts. Generation probabilities in a later analysis came from a VDJ recombination model fitted to out-of-frame rearrangements, and those results were checked against IGoR. In a later analysis, TCR-TCR, TCR-HLA and TCR-CMV co-occurrence was scored with hypergeometric tests, and a repertoire-size bias correction was applied to TCR pairs. A later analysis estimated false discovery rates by permuting HLA or CMV assignments 20 times. In a later analysis, co-occurring TCRs were grouped using DBSCAN, and TCRdist sequence similarity was added for clustering within HLA-allele-positive subsets. Co-occurrence clustering excluded repertoires with fewer than 30,000 or more than 120,000 public chains, plus five with anomalous nucleotide sharing. TCRdb limited this immuneACCESS table to in-frame rearrangements with V and J called. A share of clones is missing; checked studies link under half to unresolved V genes, and the rest is unexplained. Clone size and V and J calls were adopted from that table, with D and trimming inferred from the DNA. The sample yields 150,000 to 200,000 clones; over 75% were counted once. The ten largest clonotypes hold roughly 13% of the sample.

From the cysteine up to the phenylalanine, the CDR3 has a length of 14 residues. Only the CDR3 DNA stays, 42 bases, in frame from base 1. CDR1 and CDR2 were assigned from the germline V gene as SGDLS and YYNGEE. Deletion took 0 bases off V and 6 bases off J, with a span of 11 bases between the germline ends. In total, 630 or so healthy bone marrow donors made up the cohort. Cohort members were all nominally healthy when sampled, although unrecorded immune exposures were likely present. The donor was CMV seropositive and was included in the group of some 290 seropositive cohort members. Each donor provided a peripheral blood sample, and peripheral blood mononuclear cells were used for TCR beta sequencing. Genomic DNA was extracted from the blood cell samples with the Qiagen DNeasy Blood Extraction Kit. This clone was found a few times. The antigen it binds to is not known. No much larger clonotype is one base removed from it; base qualities were not supplied.

The study at large found these results: In an earlier analysis of fewer than 750 of the donors, most TCR beta V segments were observed in productive rearrangements about 87% or about 30% of the time, broadly matching IMGT annotations. Most CMV-associated TCR beta chains appeared to be HLA-restricted in a later analysis, and the HLA associations seemed to be driven largely by CMV exposure. In a later analysis, about 16,000 TCR beta sequences were associated with specific HLA alleles at a false discovery rate of 0.05. The only immune exposure information available for the cohort was CMV serostatus. A further reported finding was that TCR beta sequences accurately predicted the HLA-A and HLA-B alleles for most subjects in the first cohort. In this cohort, only TCR beta chains were sequenced, and detectable features were limited by the absence of alpha or paired-chain data. Cytomegalovirus status was reported to be diagnosed by the classifier with high specificity and sensitivity in both the original and validation cohorts. Because the 87-base-pair reads could not distinguish some IMGT-functional V segments, including TRBV6-2 and TRBV6-3, those segments were excluded. In vitro tests confirmed that a few of the cytomegalovirus-associated TCR beta chains recognize cytomegalovirus antigens. In the study, about 150 TCR beta chains were listed as associated with cytomegalovirus. Sequencing depth was assumed to be roughly uniform across donors in the presence/absence analyses, though that assumption may not hold. When HLA alleles, especially DR and DQ, strongly co-occurred, TCR associations were difficult to assign to individual alleles. Across donors, most TCR sequences were observed very rarely, whereas some public TCRs were present in many individuals. A later genetic analysis reported fewer N-insertions in productive TCRs among donors in an Asian-associated ancestry cluster than the roughly 700-donor mean. The authors suggested that the approach could potentially be extended to other disease states and immunological phenotypes. In a later analysis, the rate of TCR association differed among HLA loci, with DRB1 alleles having the most associated TCRs and HLA-C alleles having the fewest. The earlier analysis of about 600 of the donors excluded about 16 rarely observed V segments, including chromosome 9 orphons, because counts were too low. Because HLA typing was missing for some donors at each locus, association tests included only the typed subset. A later genetic analysis associated a missense DCLRE1C variant with V-gene and J-gene trimming of TCR beta chains, and an independent cohort replicated the association. A cluster of highly shared sequence variants was judged likely to represent a technical artifact of the sequencing pipeline. In a later analysis, HLA-associated TCR beta chains showed more clonal expansion and lower generation probabilities than non-associated chains that were equally common. Correlated functional status among segregating V segments might be attributable to linkage disequilibrium, but an unknown experimental factor could not be ruled out. Several of the top co-occurrence clusters appeared to be linked to parvovirus B19, influenza, CMV and Epstein-Barr virus, according to a later analysis.

Sequencing was done on a sample of PBMCs. The clonotype originates from a man between 45 and 60 years old in good health and CMV-seropositive. The chain employs TRBV9 and TRBJ2-3; TRBD2 could be the D gene, as 5 bases match. The sequenced DNA is TGTGCCAGCAGCGTAGCTCGGGGTTCGGATACGCAGTATTTT. Translation gives CASSVARGSDTQYF.